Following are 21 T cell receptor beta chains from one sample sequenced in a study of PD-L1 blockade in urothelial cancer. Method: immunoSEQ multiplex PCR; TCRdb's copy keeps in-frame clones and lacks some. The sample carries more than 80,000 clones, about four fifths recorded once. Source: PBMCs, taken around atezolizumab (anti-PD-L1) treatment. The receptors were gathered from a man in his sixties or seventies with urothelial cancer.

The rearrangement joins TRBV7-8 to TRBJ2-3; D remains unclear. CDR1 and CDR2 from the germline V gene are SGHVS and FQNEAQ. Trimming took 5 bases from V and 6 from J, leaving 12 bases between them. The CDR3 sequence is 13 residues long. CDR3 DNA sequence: TGTGCCAGCAGCCAACAAGAGGAGGATACGCAGTATTTT. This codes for CASSQQEEDTQYF.

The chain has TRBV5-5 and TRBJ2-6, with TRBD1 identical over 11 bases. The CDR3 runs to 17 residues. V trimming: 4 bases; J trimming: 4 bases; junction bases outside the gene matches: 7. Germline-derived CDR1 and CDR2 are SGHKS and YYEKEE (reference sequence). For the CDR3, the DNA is TGTGCCAGCAGCGTCCGGGACAGGGGGTCCGGGGCCAACGTCCTGACTTTC. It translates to CASSVRDRGSGANVLTF.

CDR3 residues: CASRQPARTVSSYEQYF. The DNA of the CDR3 is TGTGCCAGCAGACAACCCGCACGGACAGTTAGCTCCTACGAGCAGTACTTC. The chain joins TRBV28 to TRBJ2-7; possible D gene TRBD1, 6 bases. Germline loops: CDR1 MDHEN, CDR2 SYDVKM. With 6 bases removed from V and 0 bases from J, the gap between germline ends came to 21 bases. The CDR3 consists of 17 residues.

CDR3 coding DNA: TGTGCCAGCAGTTTTATCTCAGGAAAGGGCGGGTATGGCTACACCTTC. Translation: CASSFISGKGGYGYTF. V is TRBV6-6 and J is TRBJ1-2; D is uncertain. Trimming left V 4 bases short and J 5 bases short, with 20 bases between. Germline V gene data show CDR1 as MNHNY and CDR2 as SVGAGI (reference sequence). The CDR3 has 16 amino acids.

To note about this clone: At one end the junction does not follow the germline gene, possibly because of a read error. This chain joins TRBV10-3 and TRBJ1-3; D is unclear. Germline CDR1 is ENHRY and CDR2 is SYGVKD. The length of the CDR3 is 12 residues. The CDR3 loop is CAISESGSTNLF. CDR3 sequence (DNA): TGTGCCATCAGTGAGTCCGGGTCGACCAACCTTTTT.

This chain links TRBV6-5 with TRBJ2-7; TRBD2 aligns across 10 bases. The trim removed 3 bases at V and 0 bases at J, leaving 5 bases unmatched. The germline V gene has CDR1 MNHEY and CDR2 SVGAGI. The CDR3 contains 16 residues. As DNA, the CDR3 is TGTGCCAGCAGTTATTATGCTAGCGGGAGCTCCTACGAGCAGTACTTC. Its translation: CASSYYASGSSYEQYF.

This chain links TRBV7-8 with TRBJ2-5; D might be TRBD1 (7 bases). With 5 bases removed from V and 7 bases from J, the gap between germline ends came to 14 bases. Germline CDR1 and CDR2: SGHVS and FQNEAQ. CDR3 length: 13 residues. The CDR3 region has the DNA TGTGCCAGCAGCAACAGACAGGGAGGGACCCAGTACTTC. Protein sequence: CASSNRQGGTQYF.

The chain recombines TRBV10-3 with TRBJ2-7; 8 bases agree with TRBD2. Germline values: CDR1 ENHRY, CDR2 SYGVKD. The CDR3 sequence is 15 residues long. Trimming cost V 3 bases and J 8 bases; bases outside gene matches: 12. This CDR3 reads CAISDSAGEDVKQYF. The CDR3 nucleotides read TGTGCCATCAGTGACTCAGCGGGAGAAGACGTTAAGCAGTACTTC.

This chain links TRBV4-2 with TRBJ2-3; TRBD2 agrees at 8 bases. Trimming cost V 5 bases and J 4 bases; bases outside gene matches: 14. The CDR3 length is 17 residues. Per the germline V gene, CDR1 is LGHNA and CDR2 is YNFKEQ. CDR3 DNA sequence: TGTGCCAGCAGCTTGATCAACGGGGGACTAGGGGCAGATACGCAGTATTTT. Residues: CASSLINGGLGADTQYF.

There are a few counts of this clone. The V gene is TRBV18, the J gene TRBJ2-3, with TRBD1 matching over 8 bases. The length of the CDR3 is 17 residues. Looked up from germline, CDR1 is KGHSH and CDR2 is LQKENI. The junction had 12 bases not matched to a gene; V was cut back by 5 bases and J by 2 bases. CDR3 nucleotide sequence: TGTGCCAGCTCAGGCCAGGGGGCGGCGGGCAACACAGATACGCAGTATTTT. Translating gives CASSGQGAAGNTDTQYF.

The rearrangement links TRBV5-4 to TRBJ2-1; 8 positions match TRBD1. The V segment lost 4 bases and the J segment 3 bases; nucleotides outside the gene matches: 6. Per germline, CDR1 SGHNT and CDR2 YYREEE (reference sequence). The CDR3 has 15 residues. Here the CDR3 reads CASSPGTGHYNEQFF. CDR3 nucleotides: TGTGCCAGCAGCCCCGGGACAGGCCACTACAATGAGCAGTTCTTC. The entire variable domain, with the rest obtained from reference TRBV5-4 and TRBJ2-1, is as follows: ETGVTQSPTHLIKTRGQQVTLRCSSQSGHNTVSWYQQALGQGPQFIFQYYREEENGRGNFPPRFSGLQFPNYSSELNVNALELDDSALYLCASSPGTGHYNEQFFGPGTRLTVL.

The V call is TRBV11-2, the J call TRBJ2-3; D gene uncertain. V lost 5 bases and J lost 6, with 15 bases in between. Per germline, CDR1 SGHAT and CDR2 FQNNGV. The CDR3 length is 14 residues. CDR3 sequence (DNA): TGTGCCAGCAGCGGTGACCGACCCAGGGATACGCAGTATTTT. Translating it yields CASSGDRPRDTQYF.

CDR3 loop: CASINPGGSGTEAFF. The CDR3 region has the DNA TGTGCCAGCATTAACCCGGGGGGCTCGGGCACTGAAGCTTTCTTT. The rearrangement uses TRBV6-1 and TRBJ1-1; possibly TRBD1 for D (6 bases). Germline CDR1 reads MNHNS; CDR2 reads SASEGT. This CDR3 contains 15 residues. The V and J ends lost 7 bases and 4 bases respectively, with 19 bases between them.

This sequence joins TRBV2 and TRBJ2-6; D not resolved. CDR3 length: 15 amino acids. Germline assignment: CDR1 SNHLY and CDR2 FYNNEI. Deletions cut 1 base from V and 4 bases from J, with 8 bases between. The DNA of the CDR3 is TGTGCCAGCAGTGAAGGGCTTCTCGGGGCCAACGTCCTGACTTTC. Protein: CASSEGLLGANVLTF.

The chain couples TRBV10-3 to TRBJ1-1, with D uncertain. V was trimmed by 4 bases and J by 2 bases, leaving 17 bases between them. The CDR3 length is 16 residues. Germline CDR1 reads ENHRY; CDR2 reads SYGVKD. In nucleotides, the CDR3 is TGTGCCATCAGTGGATCCAACTGGGGAGACAACACTGAAGCTTTCTTT. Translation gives CAISGSNWGDNTEAFF.

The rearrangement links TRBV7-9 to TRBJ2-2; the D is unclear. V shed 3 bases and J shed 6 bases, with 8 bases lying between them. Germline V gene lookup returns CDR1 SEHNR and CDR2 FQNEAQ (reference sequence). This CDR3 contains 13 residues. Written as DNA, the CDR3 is TGTGCCAGCAGCTTCCCTGAGGCCGGGGAGCTGTTTTTT. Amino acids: CASSFPEAGELFF. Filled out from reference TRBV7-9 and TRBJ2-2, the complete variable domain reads DTGVSQNPRHKITKRGQNVTFRCDPISEHNRLYWYRQTLGQGPEFLTYFQNEAQLEKSRLLSDRFSAERPKGSFSTLEIQRTEQGDSAMYLCASSFPEAGELFFGEGSRLTVL.

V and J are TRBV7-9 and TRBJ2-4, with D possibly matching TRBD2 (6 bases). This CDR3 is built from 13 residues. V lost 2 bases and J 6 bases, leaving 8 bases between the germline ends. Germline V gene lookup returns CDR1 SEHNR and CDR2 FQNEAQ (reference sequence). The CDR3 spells CASSLTGGNIQYF. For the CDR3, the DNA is TGTGCCAGCAGCTTAACCGGGGGAAACATTCAGTACTTC.

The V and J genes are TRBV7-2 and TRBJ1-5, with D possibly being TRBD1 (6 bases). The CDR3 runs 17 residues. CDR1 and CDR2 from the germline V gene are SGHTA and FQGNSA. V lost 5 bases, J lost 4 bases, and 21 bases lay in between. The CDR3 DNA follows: TGTGCCAGCAGCCCCTGGGCGGGGGGCGCCGGTAATCAGCCCCAGCATTTT. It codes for CASSPWAGGAGNQPQHF.

The CDR3 nucleotides are TGTGCCAGCAGCTTAGGACTAGTCTCCTACAATGAGCAGTTCTTC. Protein product: CASSLGLVSYNEQFF. The V and J genes are TRBV11-2 and TRBJ2-1; a possible D gene is TRBD2 (6 bases). The germline CDR1 and CDR2 sequences are SGHAT and FQNNGV. This CDR3 comprises 15 residues. V shed 1 base and J shed 0 bases, with 7 bases lying between them. The complete variable domain, with remaining parts taken from reference TRBV11-2 and TRBJ2-1, reads EAGVAQSPRYKIIEKRQSVAFWCNPISGHATLYWYQQILGQGPKLLIQFQNNGVVDDSQLPKDRFSAERLKGVDSTLKIQPAKLEDSAVYLCASSLGLVSYNEQFFGPGTRLTVL.

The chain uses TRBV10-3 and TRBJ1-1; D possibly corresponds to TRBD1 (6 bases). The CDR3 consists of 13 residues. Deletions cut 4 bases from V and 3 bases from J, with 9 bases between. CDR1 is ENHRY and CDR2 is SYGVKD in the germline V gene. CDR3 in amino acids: CAISANRDTEAFF. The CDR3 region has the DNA TGTGCCATCAGTGCCAACAGGGACACTGAAGCTTTCTTT.

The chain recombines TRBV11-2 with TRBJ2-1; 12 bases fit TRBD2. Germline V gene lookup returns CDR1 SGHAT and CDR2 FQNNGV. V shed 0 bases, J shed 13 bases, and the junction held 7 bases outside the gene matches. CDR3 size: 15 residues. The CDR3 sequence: CASSLDMTSGSVQFF. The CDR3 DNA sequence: TGTGCCAGCAGCTTAGATATGACTAGCGGGAGCGTTCAGTTCTTC.